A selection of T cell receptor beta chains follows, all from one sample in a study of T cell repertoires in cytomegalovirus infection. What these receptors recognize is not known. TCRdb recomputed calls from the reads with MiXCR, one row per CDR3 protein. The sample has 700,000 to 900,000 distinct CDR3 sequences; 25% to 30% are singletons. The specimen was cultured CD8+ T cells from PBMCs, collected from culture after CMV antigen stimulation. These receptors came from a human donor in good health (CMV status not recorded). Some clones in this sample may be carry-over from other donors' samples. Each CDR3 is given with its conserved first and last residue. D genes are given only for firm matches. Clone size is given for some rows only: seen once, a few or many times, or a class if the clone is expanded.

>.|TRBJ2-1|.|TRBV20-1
CSASRDTSSYNEQFF
TGCAGTGCTAGCCGGGACACGAGCTCCTACAATGAGCAGTTCTTC
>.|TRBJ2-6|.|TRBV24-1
CATSDFNEGPGANVLTF
TGTGCCACCAGTGATTTTAATGAGGGCCCTGGGGCCAACGTCCTGACTTTC
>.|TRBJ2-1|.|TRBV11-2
CASSPEVWSNEQFF
TGTGCCAGCAGCCCGGAGGTTTGGTCCAATGAGCAGTTCTTC
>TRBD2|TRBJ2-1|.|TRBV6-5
CASRPASGGLYNEQFF
TGTGCCAGCAGACCCGCTAGCGGGGGTTTGTACAATGAGCAGTTCTTC
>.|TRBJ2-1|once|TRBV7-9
CASSLAVGGRGEQFF
TGTGCCAGCAGCTTAGCCGTCGGGGGGCGGGGTGAGCAGTTCTTC
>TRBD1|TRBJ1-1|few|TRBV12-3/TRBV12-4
CASSLDRLTEAFF
TGTGCCAGCAGCCTGGACAGGCTCACTGAAGCTTTCTTT
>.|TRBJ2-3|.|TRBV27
CASSRVLDTQYF
TGTGCCAGCAGTCGGGTTCTAGATACGCAGTATTTT
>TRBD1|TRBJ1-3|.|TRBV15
CATSRDTGGGNTIYF
TGTGCCACCAGCAGGGATACAGGGGGTGGAAACACCATATATTTT
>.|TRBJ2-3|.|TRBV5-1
CASSFLLVSGTDTQYF
TGCGCCAGCAGCTTCCTCCTAGTCTCGGGCACAGATACGCAGTATTTT
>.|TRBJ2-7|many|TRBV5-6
CASSPVGGASYEQYF
TGTGCCAGCAGCCCGGTGGGGGGGGCGTCCTACGAGCAGTACTTC
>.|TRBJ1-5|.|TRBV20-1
CSARGSDSNQPQHF
TGCAGTGCTAGAGGTTCGGATAGCAATCAGCCCCAGCATTTT
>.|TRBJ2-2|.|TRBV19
CASSSRLRNTGELFF
TGTGCCAGTAGTTCACGACTTAGGAACACCGGGGAGCTGTTTTTT
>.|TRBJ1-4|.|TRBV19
CASSILRNEKLFF
TGTGCCAGTAGTATTTTACGGAATGAAAAACTGTTTTTT
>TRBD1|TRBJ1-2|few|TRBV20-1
CSARVGTANYGYTF
TGCAGTGCTAGGGTCGGGACAGCAAACTATGGCTACACCTTC
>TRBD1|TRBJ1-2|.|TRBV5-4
CASSLFSSDRVTGYTF
TGTGCCAGCAGCTTGTTTTCTTCGGACAGGGTCACTGGCTACACCTTC
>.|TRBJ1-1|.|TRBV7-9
CASSRSGTEAFF
TGTGCCAGCAGCCGAAGTGGTACTGAAGCTTTCTTT
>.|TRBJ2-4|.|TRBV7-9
CASSPDTVAKNIQYF
TGTGCCAGCAGCCCCGATACAGTAGCCAAAAACATTCAGTACTTC
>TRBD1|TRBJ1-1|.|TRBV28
CASSLSLTGGEDTEAFF
TGTGCCAGCAGTTTATCCTTAACAGGGGGCGAGGACACTGAAGCTTTCTTT
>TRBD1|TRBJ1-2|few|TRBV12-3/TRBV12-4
CASSLTGDVNYGYTF
TGTGCCAGCAGTTTAACAGGGGATGTTAACTATGGCTACACCTTC
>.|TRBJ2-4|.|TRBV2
CASRDRNIQYF
TGTGCCAGCCGGGACCGAAACATTCAGTACTTC
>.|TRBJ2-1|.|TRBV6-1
CASSYTNIDNEQFF
TGTGCCAGCAGTTATACAAACATCGACAATGAGCAGTTCTTC
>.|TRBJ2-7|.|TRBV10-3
CAISEAPGTFYEQYF
TGTGCCATCAGTGAAGCCCCAGGAACTTTCTACGAGCAGTACTTC
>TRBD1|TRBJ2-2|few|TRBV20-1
CSARDRRQGLSGELFF
TGCAGTGCTAGAGATCGGAGACAGGGATTATCCGGGGAGCTGTTTTTT
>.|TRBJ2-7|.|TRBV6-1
CASIGGSHEQYF
TGTGCCAGCATTGGGGGTTCCCACGAGCAGTACTTC
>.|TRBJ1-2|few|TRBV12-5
CASGPETDPTSPNYGYTF
TGTGCTAGTGGCCCCGAGACCGACCCGACTAGCCCTAACTATGGCTACACCTTC
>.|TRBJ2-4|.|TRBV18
CASSPSDIQYF
TGTGCCAGCTCTCCCTCGGACATTCAGTACTTC